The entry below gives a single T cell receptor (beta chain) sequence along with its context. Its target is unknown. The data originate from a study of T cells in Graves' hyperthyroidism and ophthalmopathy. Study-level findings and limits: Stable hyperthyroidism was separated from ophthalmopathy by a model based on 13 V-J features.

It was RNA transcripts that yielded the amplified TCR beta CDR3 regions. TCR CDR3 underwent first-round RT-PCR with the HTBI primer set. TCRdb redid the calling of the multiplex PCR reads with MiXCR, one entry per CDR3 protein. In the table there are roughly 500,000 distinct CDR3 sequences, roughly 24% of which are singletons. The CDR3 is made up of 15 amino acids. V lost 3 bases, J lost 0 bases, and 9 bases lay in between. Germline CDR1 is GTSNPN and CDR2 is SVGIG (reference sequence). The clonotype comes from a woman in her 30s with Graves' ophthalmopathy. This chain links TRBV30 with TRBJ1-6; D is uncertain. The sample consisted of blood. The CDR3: CAWRDSSSYNSPLHF. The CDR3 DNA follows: TGTGCCTGGAGGGACTCCAGCTCCTATAATTCACCCCTCCACTTT.